These 23 T cell receptor beta chains were all obtained from the same sample, sequenced in a study of T cell changes during pregnancy in multiple sclerosis. Data came from immunoSEQ multiplex PCR; TCRdb stores just in-frame clones and leaves some out. The sample lists some 55,000 clones, approximately 90% occurring once. Sample: peripheral blood from another person, used as feeder cells. These receptors originate from a human donor whose cells served as feeder cells for cultures in a pregnancy study.

This sequence joins TRBV6-1 and TRBJ1-2; D is unclear. Germline CDR1 reads MNHNS; CDR2 reads SASEGT. V lost 7 bases and J lost 8, with 14 bases in between. CDR3 length: 12 amino acids. The CDR3 DNA follows: TGTGCCAGCACCCACCGGGGAGGCGGCTACACCTTC. Translated: CASTHRGGGYTF.

This clone was seen only once. This sequence joins TRBV6-5 and TRBJ1-4; D unclear. CDR1 MNHEY and CDR2 SVGAGI come from the germline V gene. The CDR3 is made up of 14 amino acids. Trimming pared 2 bases from V and 0 bases from J, leaving 4 bases between. CDR3 coding DNA: TGTGCCAGCAGTTACAGACCAACTAATGAAAAACTGTTTTTT. Translation: CASSYRPTNEKLFF.

This chain joins TRBV2 and TRBJ2-6, with D tentatively TRBD1 or TRBD2 (5 bases each). The CDR3 sequence is 18 residues long. Trimming took off 4 bases at V and 0 bases at J, with 16 bases between the two ends. The germline V gene encodes CDR1 SNHLY and CDR2 FYNNEI. In nucleotides, the CDR3 is TGTGCCAGCAGTGGAGGGGCAGCTACTAGCTCTGGGGCCAACGTCCTGACTTTC. Translated: CASSGGAATSSGANVLTF. The full variable domain, with the rest looked up from reference TRBV2 and TRBJ2-6, is EPEVTQTPSHQVTQMGQEVILRCVPISNHLYFYWYRQILGQKVEFLVSFYNNEISEKSEIFDDQFSVERPDGSNFTLKIRSTKLEDSAMYFCASSGGAATSSGANVLTFGAGSRLTVL.

For the CDR3, the DNA is TGTGCCAGCAGTTTATCTTCTGGGGCCAACGTCCTGACTTTC. It is translated as CASSLSSGANVLTF. The chain uses TRBV27 and TRBJ2-6; D remains unclear. From germline, CDR1 is MNHEY and CDR2 SMNVEV (reference sequence). The V and J ends lost 0 bases and 1 base respectively, with 1 base between them. This CDR3 has 14 residues.

The CDR3 protein is CASSSPGLGDEQYF. The CDR3 DNA reads TGTGCCAGCAGTTCCCCGGGACTAGGGGACGAGCAGTACTTC. The chain combines TRBV27 with TRBJ2-7, with TRBD2 identical over 8 bases. The trim removed 4 bases at V and 5 bases at J, leaving 7 bases unmatched. The CDR3 is made up of 14 amino acids. Germline V gene data show CDR1 as MNHEY and CDR2 as SMNVEV (reference sequence).

The genes are TRBV5-5 and TRBJ1-5; no clear D gene. CDR3 length: 14 amino acids. Germline V CDR1 and CDR2: SGHKS, YYEKEE (reference sequence). Deletions cut 0 bases from V and 8 bases from J, with 12 bases between. Here the CDR3 reads CASSLGGFEKPQHF. CDR3 bases: TGTGCCAGCAGCTTGGGGGGATTTGAGAAGCCCCAGCATTTT. The whole variable domain, filled in from reference TRBV5-5 and TRBJ1-5, reads DAGVTQSPTHLIKTRGQQVTLRCSPISGHKSVSWYQQVLGQGPQFIFQYYEKEERGRGNFPDRFSARQFPNYSSELNVNALLLGDSALYLCASSLGGFEKPQHFGDGTRLSIL.

This chain connects TRBV5-5 to TRBJ1-2, with D perhaps TRBD1 (5 bases). Trimming stripped 4 bases from V and 1 base from J, with 17 bases between. CDR3 length equals 16 residues. Germline V gene lookup returns CDR1 SGHKS and CDR2 YYEKEE (reference sequence). The CDR3 sequence is CASSIDRGRVNYGYTF. The CDR3 DNA sequence: TGTGCCAGCAGCATAGACCGGGGCAGAGTTAACTATGGCTACACCTTC.

This clone appeared a few times. This chain links TRBV6-5 with TRBJ2-7; D tentatively reads TRBD1 or TRBD2 (5 bases each). CDR3 length equals 13 residues. V was clipped by 5 bases and J by 3 bases, with 11 bases between them. The germline V gene encodes CDR1 MNHEY and CDR2 SVGAGI. The CDR3 reads CASSEGPNYEQYF. In DNA, the CDR3 is TGTGCCAGCAGTGAGGGACCAAACTACGAGCAGTACTTC.

J is TRBJ1-2 and V is TRBV9, with a weak D call TRBD1 (5 bases). Germline V gene sequence: CDR1 SGDLS, CDR2 YYNGEE. Trimming removed 2 bases from V and 8 bases from J, with 22 bases in between. The CDR3 extends over 16 amino acids. The CDR3 DNA sequence: TGTGCCAGCAGCGTGGACTTTCGAGGGGCAACGGAAGGCTACACCTTC. Protein: CASSVDFRGATEGYTF.

The chain links TRBV5-4 to TRBJ1-2, with TRBD1 matching over 7 bases. Germline CDR1 SGHNT, CDR2 YYREEE (reference sequence). This CDR3 has 15 residues. Trimming at V came to 5 bases and at J to 4 bases, leaving 11 bases not matched to a gene. This chain's CDR3 is CASRPSRDSFYGYTF. The CDR3 region has the DNA TGTGCCAGCAGGCCCAGCCGGGACAGTTTCTATGGCTACACCTTC.

J is TRBJ2-1 and V is TRBV5-1; perhaps D is TRBD1 or TRBD2 (6 bases each). The V and J ends lost 5 bases and 1 base respectively, with 13 bases between them. Germline CDR1 and CDR2: SGHRS and YFSETQ. The CDR3 has 15 residues. The CDR3 sequence: CASRTRQVSYNEQFF. Here the CDR3 DNA reads TGCGCCAGCAGGACTAGACAGGTTTCCTACAATGAGCAGTTCTTC.

The chain recombines TRBV4-1 with TRBJ1-3; D is uncertain. Germline values: CDR1 MGHRA, CDR2 YSYEKL. CDR3 size: 16 residues. Trimming stripped 2 bases from V and 0 bases from J, with 11 bases between. This CDR3 is CASSQKREISGNTIYF. CDR3 bases: TGCGCCAGCAGCCAAAAGCGGGAGATCTCTGGAAACACCATATATTTT.

V usage is TRBV7-2 and J usage is TRBJ1-3; D uncertain. Between the trimmed V and J ends, which lost 2 bases and 0 bases, there was a span of 14 bases. The CDR3 contains 17 residues. The germline V gene has CDR1 SGHTA and CDR2 FQGNSA. The CDR3 nucleotides are TGTGCCAGCAGCTTACTCGCCAGCGGTATCTCTGGAAACACCATATATTTT. Protein sequence: CASSLLASGISGNTIYF.

The rearrangement uses TRBV9 and TRBJ2-1; D possibly corresponds to TRBD1 (5 bases). CDR3 size: 15 residues. V lost 3 bases and J 2 bases, leaving 12 bases between the germline ends. Per the germline V gene, CDR1 is SGDLS and CDR2 is YYNGEE. Here the CDR3 DNA reads TGTGCCAGCAGCGCCCCGGCAGGGCCCTACAATGAGCAGTTCTTC. Amino acids: CASSAPAGPYNEQFF. The whole variable domain, filled in from reference TRBV9 and TRBJ2-1, reads DSGVTQTPKHLITATGQRVTLRCSPRSGDLSVYWYQQSLDQGLQFLIQYYNGEERAKGNILERFSAQQFPDLHSELNLSSLELGDSALYFCASSAPAGPYNEQFFGPGTRLTVL.

V usage is TRBV27 and J usage is TRBJ2-1; D possibly corresponds to TRBD1 (6 bases). The germline V gene encodes CDR1 MNHEY and CDR2 SMNVEV (reference sequence). The length of the CDR3 is 16 residues. The V and J ends lost 7 bases and 0 bases respectively, with 16 bases between them. The CDR3 DNA is TGTGCCAGCAACCGTCCCGGCAGGGGCTCCTACAATGAGCAGTTCTTC. Its protein is CASNRPGRGSYNEQFF.

The chain has TRBV28 and TRBJ2-7; D not resolved. CDR1 is MDHEN and CDR2 is SYDVKM in the germline V gene. V shed 2 bases and J shed 6 bases, with 14 bases lying between them. The CDR3 spans 14 residues. CDR3 protein: CASSLRTRAGEQYF. The DNA of the CDR3 is TGTGCCAGCAGTTTAAGGACCCGGGCCGGCGAGCAGTACTTC.

The chain links TRBV6-6 to TRBJ1-2; D is unresolved. V lost 0 bases to trimming and J lost 2 bases, with 4 bases between them. From germline, CDR1 is MNHNY and CDR2 SVGAGI (reference sequence). CDR3 length: 13 amino acids. The CDR3 here is CASSYSRNYGYTF. As DNA, the CDR3 is TGTGCCAGCAGTTACTCCAGGAACTATGGCTACACCTTC.

The chain employs TRBV2 and TRBJ2-5, with D possibly TRBD2 on 5 matching bases. Germline-derived CDR1 and CDR2 are SNHLY and FYNNEI. Deletions cut 4 bases from V and 5 bases from J, with 11 bases between. CDR3 length: 13 amino acids. The CDR3: CASSGRTRETQYF. The CDR3 DNA reads TGTGCCAGCAGTGGACGGACTCGGGAGACCCAGTACTTC.

This chain connects TRBV5-1 to TRBJ2-1, with no clear D. Germline CDR1 is SGHRS and CDR2 is YFSETQ. V gave up 1 base and J gave up 8 bases, with 16 bases separating them. This CDR3 has 15 amino acids. The CDR3 protein is CASSLSTASGDEQFF. The CDR3 bases are TGCGCCAGCAGCTTGTCGACCGCATCAGGCGATGAGCAGTTCTTC.

The V call is TRBV7-3, the J call TRBJ2-5; D may be TRBD1 (5 bases). The CDR3 contains 15 residues. V lost 2 bases to trimming and J lost 4 bases, with 14 bases between them. Per germline, CDR1 SGHTA and CDR2 FQGTGA. The CDR3 DNA reads TGTGCCAGCAGCTTACGGCAGGGAAGGGGAGAGACCCAGTACTTC. This codes for CASSLRQGRGETQYF. The full variable domain, completed using reference TRBV7-3 and TRBJ2-5, is GAGVSQTPSNKVTEKGKYVELRCDPISGHTALYWYRQSLGQGPEFLIYFQGTGAADDSGLPNDRFFAVRPEGSVSTLKIQRTERGDSAVYLCASSLRQGRGETQYFGPGTRLLVL.

In its sample, this clone was seen a few times. This chain uses TRBV7-3 with TRBJ1-3; a possible D gene is TRBD1 (5 bases). This CDR3 spans 14 amino acids. Trimming cost V 0 bases and J 6 bases, with 9 bases left between them. Germline V gives CDR1 SGHTA, CDR2 FQGTGA. CDR3 sequence reads: CASSLTGASNTIYF. The DNA of the CDR3 is TGTGCCAGCAGCTTAACCGGGGCCTCAAACACCATATATTTT.

This clone was seen a single time. This rearrangement joins TRBV5-1 to TRBJ2-2; TRBD1 matches at 7 bases. This CDR3 has 16 amino acids. Trimming at V came to 2 bases and at J to 4 bases, leaving 8 bases not matched to a gene. Per germline, CDR1 SGHRS and CDR2 YFSETQ. DNA of the CDR3: TGCGCCAGCAGCTTCCGACAGGGCGAGGGCACCGGGGAGCTGTTTTTT. This encodes CASSFRQGEGTGELFF.

The genes are TRBV18 and TRBJ2-7; TRBD1 matches at 7 bases. V trimming: 3 bases; J trimming: 3 bases; junction bases outside the gene matches: 8. In germline, CDR1 is KGHSH, CDR2 LQKENI. The length of the CDR3 is 15 residues. The CDR3, as DNA: TGTGCCAGCTCACCCCCGGGACAGCCTAACTACGAGCAGTACTTC. Residues: CASSPPGQPNYEQYF.